This T cell receptor (beta chain) was recovered during a study of T cells in narcolepsy. Across the whole study: Donors had narcolepsy type 1 or type 2, or were healthy controls.

From germline, CDR1 is PRHDT and CDR2 FYEKMQ (reference sequence). The CDR3 totals 11 residues. V lost 5 bases and J lost 7, with 8 bases in between. Profiling relied on immunoSEQ multiplex PCR, and the TCRdb table lists in-frame clones only, not all of them. This sample has over 10,000 clones, with 70% to 90% found just once. Points on this clone: What it recognizes is unknown.

Whole-study results and caveats: Autoreactive clonotypes reportedly recurred in blood of same and different patients, not controls. Autoreactive HCRT-specific and TRIB2-specific clonotypes were marked in same-patient CSF-versus-blood CD4+ comparisons.

The TCR originated in a human donor with narcolepsy. This chain joins TRBV13 and TRBJ1-1; no clear D. Sequenced sample: CD45RA- memory CD4+ T cells from PBMCs. The CDR3 is CASSITDEAFF. DNA for the CDR3: TGTGCCAGCAGCATAACTGATGAAGCTTTCTTT.